The following is a T cell receptor (beta chain) sequence with its context. The data derive from a study of blood T cell repertoires in COVID-19. Germline values: CDR1 LNHDA, CDR2 SQIVND (reference sequence). Germline trimming cut 3 bases from V and 11 bases from J; bases unmatched to any gene: 7. The CDR3 extends over 14 amino acids. Measured with immunoSEQ multiplex PCR; TCRdb has only the in-frame clones, and not every one. This repertoire shows about 140,000 clones, around 83% found once; its top ten account for approximately 8.3%. The rearrangement links TRBV19 to TRBJ1-1, with TRBD1 matching 12 bases. The clonotype was recovered from a woman aged 55 to 70 with acute or convalescent COVID-19. The sample consisted of peripheral blood. CDR3 coding DNA: TGTGCCAGTAGTATCGGGGACAGGGGGCGTCGGGCTTTCTTT. Encoded protein: CASSIGDRGRRAFF.